This T cell receptor (beta chain) came from a study of T cell repertoires in cytomegalovirus infection. On the study more broadly: The authors used CMV epitopes that were HLA-C-restricted (recently identified) and HLA-B-restricted (well studied).

With respect to this clonotype: Its antigen is unidentified.

Germline-derived CDR1 and CDR2 are DFQATT and SNEGSKA (reference sequence). V lost 0 bases, J lost 9 bases, and 2 bases stayed unmatched. The CDR3 spans 12 residues. A single record per CDR3 protein comes from TCRdb applying MiXCR to the reads. Of roughly 700,000 distinct CDR3 sequences listed, roughly 33% are singletons. This rearrangement joins TRBV20-1 to TRBJ2-1; 7 nucleotides agree with TRBD2. The source is a human donor in good health (CMV status not recorded). Some clones in this sample may be carry-over from other donors' samples. The material sequenced was cultured PBMCs, taken from culture after CMV antigen stimulation. CDR3 DNA sequence: TGCAGTGCTAGAGATGGGGGGGTTGAGCAGTTCTTC. Protein: CSARDGGVEQFF.